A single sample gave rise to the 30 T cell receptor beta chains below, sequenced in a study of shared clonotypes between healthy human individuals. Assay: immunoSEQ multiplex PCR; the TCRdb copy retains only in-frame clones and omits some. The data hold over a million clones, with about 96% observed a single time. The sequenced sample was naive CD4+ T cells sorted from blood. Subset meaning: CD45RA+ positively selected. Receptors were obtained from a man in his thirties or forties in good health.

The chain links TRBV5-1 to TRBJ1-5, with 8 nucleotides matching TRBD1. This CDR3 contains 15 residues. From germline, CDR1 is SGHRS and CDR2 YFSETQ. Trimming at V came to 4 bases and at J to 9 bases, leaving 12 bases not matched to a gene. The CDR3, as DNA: TGCGCCAGCAGCCCTGGTTGGGCGGGGACAGGGCCCCAGCATTTT. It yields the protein CASSPGWAGTGPQHF.

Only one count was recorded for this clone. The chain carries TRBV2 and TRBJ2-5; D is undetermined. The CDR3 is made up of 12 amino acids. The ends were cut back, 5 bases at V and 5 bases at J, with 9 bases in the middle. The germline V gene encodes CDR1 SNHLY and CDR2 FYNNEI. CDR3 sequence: CASSPFQETQYF. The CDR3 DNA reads TGTGCCAGCAGTCCCTTCCAGGAGACCCAGTACTTC.

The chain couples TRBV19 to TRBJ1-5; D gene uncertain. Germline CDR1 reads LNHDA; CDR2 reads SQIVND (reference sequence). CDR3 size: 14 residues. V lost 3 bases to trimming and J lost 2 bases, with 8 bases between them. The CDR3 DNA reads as TGTGCCAGTAGTATTCTGGGTGGCAATCAGCCCCAGCATTTT. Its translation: CASSILGGNQPQHF.

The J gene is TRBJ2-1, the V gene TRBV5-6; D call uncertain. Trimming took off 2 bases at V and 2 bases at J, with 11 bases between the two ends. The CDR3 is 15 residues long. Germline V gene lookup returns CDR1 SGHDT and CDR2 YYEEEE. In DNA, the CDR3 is TGTGCCAGCAGCTTACGTCCCACCACCTACAATGAGCAGTTCTTC. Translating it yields CASSLRPTTYNEQFF.

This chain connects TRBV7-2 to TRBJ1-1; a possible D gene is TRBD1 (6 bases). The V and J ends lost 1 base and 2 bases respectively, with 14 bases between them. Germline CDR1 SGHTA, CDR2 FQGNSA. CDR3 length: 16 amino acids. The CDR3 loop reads CASSLGLAGTNTEAFF. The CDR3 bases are TGTGCCAGCAGCTTAGGCCTGGCAGGGACAAACACTGAAGCTTTCTTT.

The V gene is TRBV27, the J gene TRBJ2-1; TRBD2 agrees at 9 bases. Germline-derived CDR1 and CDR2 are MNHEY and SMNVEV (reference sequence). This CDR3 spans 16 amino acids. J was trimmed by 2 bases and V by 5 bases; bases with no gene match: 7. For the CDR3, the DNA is TGTGCCAGCAGTACCTCAGCGGGAGGAACCTACAATGAGCAGTTCTTC. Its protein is CASSTSAGGTYNEQFF.

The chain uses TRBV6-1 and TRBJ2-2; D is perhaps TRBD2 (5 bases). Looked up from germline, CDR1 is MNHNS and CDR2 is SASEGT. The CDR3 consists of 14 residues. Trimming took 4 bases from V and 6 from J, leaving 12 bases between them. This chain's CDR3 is CASSGIEGAGELFF. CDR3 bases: TGTGCCAGCAGTGGGATTGAGGGAGCCGGGGAGCTGTTTTTT.

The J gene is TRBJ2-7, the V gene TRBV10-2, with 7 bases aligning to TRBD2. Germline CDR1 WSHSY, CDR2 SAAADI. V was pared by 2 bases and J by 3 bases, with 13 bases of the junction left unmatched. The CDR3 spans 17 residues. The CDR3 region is CASSEHRLAGNFYEQYF. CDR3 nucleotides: TGCGCCAGCAGTGAGCACCGACTAGCCGGTAACTTCTACGAGCAGTACTTC.

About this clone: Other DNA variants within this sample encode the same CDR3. Here the CDR3 DNA reads TGTGCCAGCAGTGGGGAGAGCTATGGCTACACCTTC. Translated: CASSGESYGYTF. The rearrangement links TRBV2 to TRBJ1-2; D is ambiguous. The germline CDR1 and CDR2 sequences are SNHLY and FYNNEI. Between the trimmed V and J ends, which lost 4 bases and 4 bases, there was a span of 7 bases. This CDR3 is 12 amino acids long.

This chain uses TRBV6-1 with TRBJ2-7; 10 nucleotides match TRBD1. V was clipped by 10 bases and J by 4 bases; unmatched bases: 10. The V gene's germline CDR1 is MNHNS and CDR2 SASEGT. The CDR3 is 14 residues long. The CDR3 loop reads CATTDRGRGYEQYF. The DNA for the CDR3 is TGTGCCACCACAGACAGGGGGCGAGGATACGAGCAGTACTTC.

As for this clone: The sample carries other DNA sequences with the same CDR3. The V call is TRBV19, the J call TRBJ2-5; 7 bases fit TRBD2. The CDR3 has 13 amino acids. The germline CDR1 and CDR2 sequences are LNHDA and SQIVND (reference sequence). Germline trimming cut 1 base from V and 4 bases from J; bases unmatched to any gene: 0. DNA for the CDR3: TGTGCCAGTAGTATAGCGGGAGGAGAGACCCAGTACTTC. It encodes CASSIAGGETQYF. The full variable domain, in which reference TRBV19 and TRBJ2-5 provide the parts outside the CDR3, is DGGITQSPKYLFRKEGQNVTLSCEQNLNHDAMYWYRQDPGQGLRLIYYSQIVNDFQKGDIAEGYSVSREKKESFPLTVTSAQKNPTAFYLCASSIAGGETQYFGPGTRLLVL.

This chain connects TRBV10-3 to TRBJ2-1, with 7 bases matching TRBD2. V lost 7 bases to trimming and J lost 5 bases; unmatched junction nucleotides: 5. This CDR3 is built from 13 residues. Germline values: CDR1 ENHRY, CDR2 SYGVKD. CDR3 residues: CAITGGRDNEQFF. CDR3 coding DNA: TGTGCCATCACCGGGGGGAGAGACAATGAGCAGTTCTTC.

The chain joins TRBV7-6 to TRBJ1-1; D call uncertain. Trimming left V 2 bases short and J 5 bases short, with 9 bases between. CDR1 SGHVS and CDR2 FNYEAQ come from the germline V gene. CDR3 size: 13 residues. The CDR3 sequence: CASSLSFLTEAFF. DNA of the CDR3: TGTGCCAGCAGCTTAAGCTTTTTGACTGAAGCTTTCTTT.

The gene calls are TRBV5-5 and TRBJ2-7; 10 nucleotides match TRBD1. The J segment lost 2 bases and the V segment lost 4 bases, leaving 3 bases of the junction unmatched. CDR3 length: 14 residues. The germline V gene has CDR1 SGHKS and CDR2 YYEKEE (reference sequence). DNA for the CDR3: TGTGCCAGCAGCCCTGGACAGGGGGCCTACGAGCAGTACTTC. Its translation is CASSPGQGAYEQYF.

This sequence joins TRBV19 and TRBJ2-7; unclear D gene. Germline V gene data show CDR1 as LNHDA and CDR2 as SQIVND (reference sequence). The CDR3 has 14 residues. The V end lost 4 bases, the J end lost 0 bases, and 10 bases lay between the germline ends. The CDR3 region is CASSRSVSSYEQYF. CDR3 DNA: TGTGCCAGTAGTAGGTCGGTGAGCTCCTACGAGCAGTACTTC.

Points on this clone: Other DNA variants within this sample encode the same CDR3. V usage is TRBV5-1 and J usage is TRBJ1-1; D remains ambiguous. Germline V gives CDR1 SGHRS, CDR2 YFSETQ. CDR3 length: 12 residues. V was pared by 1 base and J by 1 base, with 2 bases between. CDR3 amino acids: CASSLQNTEAFF. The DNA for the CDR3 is TGCGCCAGCAGCTTGCAGAACACTGAAGCTTTCTTT.

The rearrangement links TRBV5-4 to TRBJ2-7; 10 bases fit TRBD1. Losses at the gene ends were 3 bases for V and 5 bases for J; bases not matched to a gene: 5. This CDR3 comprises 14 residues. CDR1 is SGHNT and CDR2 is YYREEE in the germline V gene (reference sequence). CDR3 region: CASSSRTGGNEQYF. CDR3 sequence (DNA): TGTGCCAGCAGCTCCCGGACAGGGGGGAACGAGCAGTACTTC.

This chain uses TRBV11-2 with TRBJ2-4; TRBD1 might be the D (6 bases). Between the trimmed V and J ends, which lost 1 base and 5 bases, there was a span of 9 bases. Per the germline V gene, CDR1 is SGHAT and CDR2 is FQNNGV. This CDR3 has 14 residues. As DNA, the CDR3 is TGTGCCAGCAGCTTAGGAGGGACACAAAACATTCAGTACTTC. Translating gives CASSLGGTQNIQYF.

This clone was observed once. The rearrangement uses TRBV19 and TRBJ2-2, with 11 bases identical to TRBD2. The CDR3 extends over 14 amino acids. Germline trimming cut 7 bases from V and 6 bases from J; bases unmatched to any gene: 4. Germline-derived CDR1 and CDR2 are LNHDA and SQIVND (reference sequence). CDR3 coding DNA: TGTGCCAGTATAGCGGGAGGGGTATCCGGGGAGCTGTTTTTT. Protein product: CASIAGGVSGELFF.

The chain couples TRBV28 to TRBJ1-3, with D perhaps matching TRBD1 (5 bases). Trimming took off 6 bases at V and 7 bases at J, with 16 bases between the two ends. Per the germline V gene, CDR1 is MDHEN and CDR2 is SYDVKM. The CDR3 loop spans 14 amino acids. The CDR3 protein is CASREGIFGNTIYF. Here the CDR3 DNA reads TGTGCCAGCAGAGAGGGGATTTTTGGCAACACCATATATTTT.

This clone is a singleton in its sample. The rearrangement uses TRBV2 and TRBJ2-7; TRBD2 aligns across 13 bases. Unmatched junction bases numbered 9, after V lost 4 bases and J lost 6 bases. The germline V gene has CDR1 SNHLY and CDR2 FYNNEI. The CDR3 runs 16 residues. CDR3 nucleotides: TGTGCCAGCAGTGGCGGACTAGCGGGAGTTGTGAGCGAGCAGTACTTC. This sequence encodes CASSGGLAGVVSEQYF.

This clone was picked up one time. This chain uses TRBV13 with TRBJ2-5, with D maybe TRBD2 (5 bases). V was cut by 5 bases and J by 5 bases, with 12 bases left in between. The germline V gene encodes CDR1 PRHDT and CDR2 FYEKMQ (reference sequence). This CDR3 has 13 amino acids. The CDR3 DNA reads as TGTGCCAGCAGCCTCCGGAGAGGGGAGACCCAGTACTTC. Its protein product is CASSLRRGETQYF.

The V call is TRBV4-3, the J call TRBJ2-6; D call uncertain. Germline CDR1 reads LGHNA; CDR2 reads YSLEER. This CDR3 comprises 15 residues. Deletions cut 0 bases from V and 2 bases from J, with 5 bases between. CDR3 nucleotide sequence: TGCGCCAGCAGCCAAGAATGGACTGGGGCCAACGTCCTGACTTTC. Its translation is CASSQEWTGANVLTF.

In DNA form, the CDR3 reads TGTGCCAGCAGCGTCCTCGGGACAGGGGGCTCCGAGCAGTACTTC. Translating gives CASSVLGTGGSEQYF. This chain joins TRBV9 and TRBJ2-7; TRBD1 agrees at 12 bases. Germline CDR1 reads SGDLS; CDR2 reads YYNGEE. Trimming took 2 bases from V and 6 from J; bases not matched to a gene: 6. CDR3 length: 15 amino acids.

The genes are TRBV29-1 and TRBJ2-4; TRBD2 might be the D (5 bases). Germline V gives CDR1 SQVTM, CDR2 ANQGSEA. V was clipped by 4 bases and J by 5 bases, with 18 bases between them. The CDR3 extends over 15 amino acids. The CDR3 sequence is CSVGGGWEPQNIQYF. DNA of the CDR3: TGCAGCGTTGGGGGTGGCTGGGAGCCCCAAAACATTCAGTACTTC.

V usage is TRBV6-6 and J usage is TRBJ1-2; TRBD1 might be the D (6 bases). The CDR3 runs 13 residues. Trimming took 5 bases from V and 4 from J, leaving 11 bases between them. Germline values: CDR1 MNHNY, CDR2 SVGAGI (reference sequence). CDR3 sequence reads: CASSRQEGYGYTF. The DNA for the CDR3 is TGTGCCAGCAGTCGACAGGAAGGCTATGGCTACACCTTC.

In DNA form, the CDR3 reads TGTGCCAGCAGCCCACCGGGCCAAAAGCATTTT. The encoded protein is CASSPPGQKHF. The rearrangement links TRBV28 to TRBJ1-5; D not resolved. The CDR3 spans 11 residues. Germline CDR1 MDHEN, CDR2 SYDVKM. V lost 6 bases, J lost 14 bases, and 14 bases lay in between.

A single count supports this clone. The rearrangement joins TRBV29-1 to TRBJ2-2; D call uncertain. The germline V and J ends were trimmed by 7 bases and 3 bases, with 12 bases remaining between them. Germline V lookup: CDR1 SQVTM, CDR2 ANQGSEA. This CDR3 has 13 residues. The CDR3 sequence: CSATTWYTGELFF. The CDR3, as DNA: TGCAGCGCCACTACTTGGTACACCGGGGAGCTGTTTTTT.

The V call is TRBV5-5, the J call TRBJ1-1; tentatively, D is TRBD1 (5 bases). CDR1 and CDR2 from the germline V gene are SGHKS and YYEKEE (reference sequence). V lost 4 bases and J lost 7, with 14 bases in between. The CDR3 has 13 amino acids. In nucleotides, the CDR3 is TGTGCCAGCAGCCAAGGGGCCAGGTATGAAGCTTTCTTT. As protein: CASSQGARYEAFF.

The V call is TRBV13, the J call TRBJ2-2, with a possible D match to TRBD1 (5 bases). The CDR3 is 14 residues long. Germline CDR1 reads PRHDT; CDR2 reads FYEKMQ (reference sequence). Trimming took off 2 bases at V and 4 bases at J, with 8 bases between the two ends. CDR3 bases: TGTGCCAGCAGCTTAAGGGGCGGCACCGGGGAGCTGTTTTTT. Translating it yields CASSLRGGTGELFF.